The 13 T cell receptor beta chains given below trace back to one sample, sequenced in a study of chemoradiotherapy in HPV16-positive cancers. Only in-frame clones appear in the TCRdb table, and some are missing; sequencing was by immunoSEQ multiplex PCR. The data show some 3,400 clones, about four fifths seen once. Source: tumor tissue, taken from a patient who underwent chemoradiotherapy. Receptor source: a human donor with HPV-associated anogenital cancer.

This sequence joins TRBV19 and TRBJ2-3; 7 bases agree with TRBD2. The CDR3 length is 16 residues. V shed 8 bases, J shed 0 bases, and the junction held 11 bases outside the gene matches. Germline V gives CDR1 LNHDA, CDR2 SQIVND (reference sequence). The CDR3 spells CASYPRLATSTDTQYF. The DNA for the CDR3 is TGTGCCAGTTACCCTCGACTAGCAACGAGCACAGATACGCAGTATTTT.

The chain is built from TRBV7-8 and TRBJ1-2; TRBD1 agrees at 8 bases. The V segment lost 3 bases and the J segment 3 bases; nucleotides outside the gene matches: 12. Germline V gives CDR1 SGHVS, CDR2 FQNEAQ. The CDR3 totals 17 residues. CDR3 DNA sequence: TGTGCCAGCAGCTTGAGGGCAGGGGGCGCTTCGGACTATGGCTACACCTTC. Encoded protein: CASSLRAGGASDYGYTF. The whole variable domain, filled in from reference TRBV7-8 and TRBJ1-2, reads GAGVSQSPRYKVAKRGQDVALRCDPISGHVSLFWYQQALGQGPEFLTYFQNEAQLDKSGLPSDRFFAERPEGSVSTLKIQRTQQEDSAVYLCASSLRAGGASDYGYTFGSGTRLTVV.

CDR3 in DNA: TGTGCCAGCAGCGCCCAGTGGGGGCTAGGGGTCACAGATACGCAGTATTTT. The encoded protein is CASSAQWGLGVTDTQYF. V and J are TRBV9 and TRBJ2-3, with D perhaps matching TRBD1 (6 bases). The CDR3 totals 17 residues. From germline, CDR1 is SGDLS and CDR2 YYNGEE. Trimming removed 3 bases from V and 2 bases from J, with 19 bases in between.

The chain has TRBV7-8 and TRBJ2-1, with D tentatively TRBD2 (7 bases). V was shortened by 5 bases and J by 6 bases, with 11 bases between the two germline ends. The CDR3 covers 13 residues. From germline, CDR1 is SGHVS and CDR2 FQNEAQ. This CDR3 reads CASSPGGRNEQFF. CDR3 sequence (DNA): TGTGCCAGCAGCCCCGGGGGGCGCAATGAGCAGTTCTTC.

This rearrangement joins TRBV28 to TRBJ2-3; D uncertain. Germline-derived CDR1 and CDR2 are MDHEN and SYDVKM. Trimming shortened V by 1 base and J by 1 base, and 9 bases separated the two germline ends. The CDR3 consists of 15 residues. The CDR3 region is CASSLYQTGTDTQYF. In DNA form, the CDR3 reads TGTGCCAGCAGTTTATATCAGACCGGCACAGATACGCAGTATTTT.

The chain joins TRBV6-1 to TRBJ2-4; TRBD2 matches at 10 bases. Germline CDR1 is MNHNS and CDR2 is SASEGT. The CDR3 is made up of 15 amino acids. The ends lost 6 bases at V and 3 bases at J; junction bases unmatched: 5. Written as DNA, the CDR3 is TGTGCCAGCAGGCTAGCGGGAGACTTCAAAAACATTCAGTACTTC. Its translation: CASRLAGDFKNIQYF.

The chain links TRBV29-1 to TRBJ2-7, with 7 bases fitting TRBD1. Losses at the gene ends were 5 bases for V and 1 base for J; bases not matched to a gene: 8. This CDR3 region has 14 residues. Germline-derived CDR1 and CDR2 are SQVTM and ANQGSEA. The CDR3 nucleotides read TGCAGCGTTAGCCGACAGGGATCATCCTACGAGCAGTACTTC. Translated: CSVSRQGSSYEQYF.

This clone has more than one count but fewer than ten. The rearrangement uses TRBV2 and TRBJ1-1, with D unresolved. Germline values: CDR1 SNHLY, CDR2 FYNNEI. This CDR3 is 13 amino acids long. V was shortened by 5 bases and J by 1 base, with 8 bases between the two germline ends. The CDR3 is CASSKEGNTEAFF. Written as DNA, the CDR3 is TGTGCCAGCAGTAAGGAGGGGAACACTGAAGCTTTCTTT.

A single count supports this clone. The J gene is TRBJ2-5, the V gene TRBV5-4; D possibly corresponds to TRBD2 (6 bases). Trimming took 1 base from V and 5 from J, leaving 12 bases between them. The CDR3 loop spans 14 amino acids. Germline CDR1 is SGHNT and CDR2 is YYREEE (reference sequence). The CDR3 nucleotides are TGTGCCAGCAGCTTGCCAGGGAGGTCGGAGACCCAGTACTTC. Protein sequence: CASSLPGRSETQYF.

This chain links TRBV7-2 with TRBJ2-5; 8 nucleotides line up with TRBD1. The CDR3 is 15 amino acids. Germline-derived CDR1 and CDR2 are SGHTA and FQGNSA. The J segment lost 5 bases and the V segment lost 0 bases, leaving 5 bases of the junction unmatched. CDR3: CASSLANRDRETQYF. DNA for the CDR3: TGTGCCAGCAGCTTAGCTAACCGGGACAGGGAGACCCAGTACTTC.

This clone was observed a handful of times. This chain uses TRBV30 with TRBJ1-1, with D maybe TRBD1 (5 bases). Germline V gives CDR1 GTSNPN, CDR2 SVGIG (reference sequence). The CDR3 consists of 13 residues. The V end was cut by 3 bases, the J end by 1 base, with 9 bases between. The chain's CDR3 is CAWSVTANTEAFF. The CDR3 nucleotides are TGTGCCTGGAGCGTGACAGCGAACACTGAAGCTTTCTTT.

The genes are TRBV20-1 and TRBJ2-1; D uncertain. Deletions cut 5 bases from V and 10 bases from J, with 9 bases between. The CDR3 extends over 10 amino acids. CDR1 DFQATT and CDR2 SNEGSKA come from the germline V gene (reference sequence). The CDR3 bases are TGCAGTGCTGCCCTCAAAGAGCAGTTCTTC. This codes for CSAALKEQFF.

CDR3: CAIRSGTGAAEQYF. In DNA, the CDR3 is TGTGCCATCAGATCCGGGACAGGGGCTGCCGAGCAGTACTTC. This rearrangement joins TRBV10-3 to TRBJ2-7, with 10 bases identical to TRBD1. V lost 6 bases to trimming and J lost 6 bases; unmatched junction nucleotides: 8. Germline V gives CDR1 ENHRY, CDR2 SYGVKD. This CDR3 comprises 14 residues.